This T cell receptor beta chain is drawn from a study of response to subunit inactivated influenza vaccine. Notes on the study in general: The authors suggested that every seasonal influenza vaccination recruits few new T cells.

TCRdb redid the calling of the RT-PCR reads with MiXCR, one entry per CDR3 protein. This table has roughly 500,000 distinct CDR3 sequences, approximately 17% appearing once. Trimming cost V 5 bases and J 5 bases, with 19 bases left between them. CDR3 length: 15 amino acids. Germline V gene sequence: CDR1 MNHEY, CDR2 SVGEGT. A remark on this clonotype: Its specificity is unknown.

Sequenced here: CD4+ T cells sorted from PBMCs, sampled about 24 months after vaccination. This clonotype was obtained from a man aged 45 to 70 who received an inactivated influenza vaccine. This rearrangement joins TRBV6-2 or TRBV6-3 to TRBJ2-7; tentative D call: TRBD2 (6 bases). The CDR3 is CASSNPLRTGDEQYF. The CDR3 nucleotides are TGTGCCAGCAGTAATCCCCTTAGGACGGGGGACGAGCAGTACTTC.